This entry is about one T cell receptor (beta chain). No antigen is known for it. The record has no base qualities; no much larger clone is one base away. This sample was included in a study of blood T cell repertoires in COVID-19 (dated by TCRdb to 2018 to 2020). Regarding the study in general: Collaborator samples came from the United States, Italy and Spain and covered acute and convalescent phases of COVID-19. Subjects who had been exposed to COVID-19, were actively infected with it, or had recovered from it provided the deeply sampled blood TCRbeta repertoires that made up the dataset. Where HLA class I and class II types were available, the types were taken from metadata supplied by the sample provider, not from assay-based typing. Samples were obtained from the ongoing ImmuneRACE study (first 160 participants) and from approximately 1,200 subjects provided by 6 global collaborators. The repertoires were released in a freely available public database meant as a resource for research on the immune response to SARS-CoV-2. A de-identified subject ID, COVID-19 status, age in years and sex were almost always included in the sample metadata. The prospective study material was composed of cDNA or gDNA derived from T cells, B-cell-depleted T cells, or PBMCs.

Each collaborating institution followed its own protocols to collect whole blood in K2EDTA tubes. For TCRbeta analysis, collaborators shipped samples in one of three forms: frozen whole blood, isolated PBMCs, or DNA extracted from either of those sample types. TCRbeta CDR3 regions were amplified from genomic DNA by means of the immunoSEQ Assay, a bias-controlled multiplex PCR. On the study's bioinformatics: The number of nucleated cells in each sample was estimated by amplification of reference gene primers within the assay. To quantify the absolute abundance of each unique TCRbeta CDR3 rearrangement, sequence reads were collapsed and filtered. For each sample, productive Simpson clonality was calculated as the square root of Simpson's diversity index over productive rearrangements. Entries here come from immuneACCESS through TCRdb and include only in-frame sequences with V and J called. Some clones fail to appear in such tables; in the studies checked, an unresolved V gene covers under half of the shortfall, and the cause of the remainder is unknown. Clone size and the V and J calls come from that table; the DNA yielded D and trimming. The sample table shows about 200,000 clones, and more than 75% are seen once. The ten largest clones represent about 6.3% of the sample.

Results the study describes overall, beyond this receptor: How much clinical and demographic metadata was included differed by source and by participant, and the metadata was provided uncurated.

Trimming at the junction amounts to 3 bases on V and 7 bases on J, and the germline ends lie 11 bases apart. From the cysteine through the phenylalanine, the CDR3 covers 14 amino acids. Just CDR3 DNA is preserved here, 42 bases in frame from base 1. The CDR1 and CDR2 encoded by the germline V gene are SGHRS and YFSETQ. This sequence uses TRBV5-1 and TRBJ1-6; the D segment cannot be called with confidence. The specimen sequenced was peripheral blood. This TCR was sampled from a man in his forties with active or convalescent COVID-19. CDR3 protein: CASSSDITNSPLHF. DNA sequence: TGCGCCAGCAGCTCTGACATAACCAATTCACCCCTCCACTTT.